This section outlines one TCR beta chain sequence together with its context. Its antigen is undetermined. Next came a second PCR, run for about 6 to 12 cycles, which used a sample-barcoded 5' primer along with a J-beta primer mix. MiXCR, applied by TCRdb to the 5' RACE reads, yields one record per CDR3 protein. The profile covers 720,000 or so distinct CDR3 sequences, with 40% to 45% appearing a single time and approximately 31% taken by the ten largest. The CDR3 has 14 amino acids. V dropped 3 bases and J dropped 2 bases, with 11 bases sitting between them. This sample was included in a study of blood T cells in healthy people across ages. Study-level points and caveats: Not knowing donor CMV status may have confounded expanded clonotype changes.

The sequencing sample was made of blood. The rearrangement uses TRBV12-3 or TRBV12-4 and TRBJ2-7; D gene unclear. This TCR was recovered from a man older than 75 in good health. The DNA for the CDR3 is TGTGCCAGCAGTTTCCTCCGTCGAACCTACGAGCAGTACTTC. Protein product: CASSFLRRTYEQYF.